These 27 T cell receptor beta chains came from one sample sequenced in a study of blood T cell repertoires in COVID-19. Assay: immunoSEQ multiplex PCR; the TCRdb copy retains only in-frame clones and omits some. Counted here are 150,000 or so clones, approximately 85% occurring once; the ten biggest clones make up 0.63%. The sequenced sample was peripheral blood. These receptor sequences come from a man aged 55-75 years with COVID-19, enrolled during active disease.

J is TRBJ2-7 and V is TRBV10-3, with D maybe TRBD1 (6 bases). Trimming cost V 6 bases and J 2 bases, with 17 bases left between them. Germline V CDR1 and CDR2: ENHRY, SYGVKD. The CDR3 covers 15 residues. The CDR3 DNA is TGTGCCATCAGCGGGAAGGGGGACGGAACCTACGAGCAGTACTTC. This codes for CAISGKGDGTYEQYF.

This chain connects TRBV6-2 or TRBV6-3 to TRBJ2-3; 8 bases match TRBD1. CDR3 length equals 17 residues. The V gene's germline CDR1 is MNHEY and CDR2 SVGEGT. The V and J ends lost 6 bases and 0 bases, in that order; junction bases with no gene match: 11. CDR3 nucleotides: TGTGCCAGCAGCCCAGGACAGGGAACTACTAGCACAGATACGCAGTATTTT. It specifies CASSPGQGTTSTDTQYF.

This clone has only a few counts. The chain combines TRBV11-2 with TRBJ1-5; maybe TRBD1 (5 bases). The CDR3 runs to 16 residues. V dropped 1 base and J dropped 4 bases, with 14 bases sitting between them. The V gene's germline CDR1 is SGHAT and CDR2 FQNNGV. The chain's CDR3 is CASSLGTGVQNQPQHF. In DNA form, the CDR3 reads TGTGCCAGCAGCTTAGGGACGGGGGTTCAGAATCAGCCCCAGCATTTT.

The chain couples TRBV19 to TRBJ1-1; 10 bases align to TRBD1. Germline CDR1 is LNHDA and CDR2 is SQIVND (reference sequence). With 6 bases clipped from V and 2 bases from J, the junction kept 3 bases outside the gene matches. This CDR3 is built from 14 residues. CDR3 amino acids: CASRTTGGNTEAFF. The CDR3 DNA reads TGTGCCAGTAGAACGACAGGGGGCAACACTGAAGCTTTCTTT.

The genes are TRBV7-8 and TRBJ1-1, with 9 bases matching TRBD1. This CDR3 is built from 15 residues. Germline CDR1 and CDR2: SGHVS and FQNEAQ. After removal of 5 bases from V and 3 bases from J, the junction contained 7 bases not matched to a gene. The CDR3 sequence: CASSLETGGYTEAFF. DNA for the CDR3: TGTGCCAGCAGCCTAGAGACAGGGGGGTACACTGAAGCTTTCTTT.

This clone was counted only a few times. In DNA form, the CDR3 reads TGTGCCATCAGTGAGGGGGCGAACACTGAAGCTTTCTTT. Residues: CAISEGANTEAFF. This chain joins TRBV10-3 and TRBJ1-1; D perhaps matches TRBD1 (5 bases). Germline V gives CDR1 ENHRY, CDR2 SYGVKD. Trimming removed 2 bases at V and 1 base at J, with 5 bases between. The CDR3 length is 13 residues.

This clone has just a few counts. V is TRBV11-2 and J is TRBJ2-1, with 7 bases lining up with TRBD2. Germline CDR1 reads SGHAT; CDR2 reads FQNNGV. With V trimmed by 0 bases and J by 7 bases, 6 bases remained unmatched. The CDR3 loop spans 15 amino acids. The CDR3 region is CASSLESWGGNEQFF. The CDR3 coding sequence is TGTGCCAGCAGCTTAGAATCGTGGGGGGGTAATGAGCAGTTCTTC.

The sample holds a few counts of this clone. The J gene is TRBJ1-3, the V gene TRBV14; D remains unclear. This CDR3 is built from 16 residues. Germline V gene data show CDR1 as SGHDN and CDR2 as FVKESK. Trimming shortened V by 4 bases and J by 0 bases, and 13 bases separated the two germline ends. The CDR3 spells CASSPAGVRSGNTIYF. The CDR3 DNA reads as TGTGCCAGCAGCCCCGCCGGGGTTCGCTCTGGAAACACCATATATTTT.

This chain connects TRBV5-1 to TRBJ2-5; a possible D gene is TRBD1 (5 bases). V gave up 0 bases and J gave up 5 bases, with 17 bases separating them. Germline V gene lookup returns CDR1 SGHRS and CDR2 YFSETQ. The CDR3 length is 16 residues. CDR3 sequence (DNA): TGCGCCAGCAGCTTGGATCAGGAGTGGGGCTTGGAGACCCAGTACTTC. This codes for CASSLDQEWGLETQYF. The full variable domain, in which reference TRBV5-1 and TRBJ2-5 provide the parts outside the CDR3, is KAGVTQTPRYLIKTRGQQVTLSCSPISGHRSVSWYQQTPGQGLQFLFEYFSETQRNKGNFPGRFSGRQFSNSRSEMNVSTLELGDSALYLCASSLDQEWGLETQYFGPGTRLLVL.

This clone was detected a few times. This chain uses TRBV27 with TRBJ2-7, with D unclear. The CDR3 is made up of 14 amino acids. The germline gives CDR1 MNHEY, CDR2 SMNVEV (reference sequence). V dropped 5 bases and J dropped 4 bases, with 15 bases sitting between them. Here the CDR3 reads CASSLKQNRYEQYF. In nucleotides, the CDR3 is TGTGCCAGCAGTCTAAAACAGAATAGATACGAGCAGTACTTC.

CDR3 DNA sequence: TGTGCCAGCACAAGACAGGGGGGTCCTGAAAAACTGTTTTTT. Translating gives CASTRQGGPEKLFF. The chain carries TRBV2 and TRBJ1-4, with 9 bases lining up with TRBD1. Germline lookup yields CDR1 SNHLY and CDR2 FYNNEI. V trimming: 7 bases; J trimming: 7 bases; junction bases outside the gene matches: 7. The CDR3 length is 14 residues.

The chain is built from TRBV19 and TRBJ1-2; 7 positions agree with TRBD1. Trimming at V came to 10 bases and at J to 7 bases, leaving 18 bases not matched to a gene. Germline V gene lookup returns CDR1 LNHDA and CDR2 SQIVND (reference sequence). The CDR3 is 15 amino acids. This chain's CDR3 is CATKEGTAIPGGYTF. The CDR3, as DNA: TGTGCCACAAAGGAGGGGACAGCGATTCCCGGTGGCTACACCTTC.

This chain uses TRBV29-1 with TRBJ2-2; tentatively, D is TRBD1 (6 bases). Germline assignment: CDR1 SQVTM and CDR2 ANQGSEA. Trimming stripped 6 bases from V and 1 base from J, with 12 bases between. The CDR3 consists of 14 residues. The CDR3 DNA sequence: TGCAGCGTAGGGATCAGGGGGAACACCGGGGAGCTGTTTTTT. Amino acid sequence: CSVGIRGNTGELFF.

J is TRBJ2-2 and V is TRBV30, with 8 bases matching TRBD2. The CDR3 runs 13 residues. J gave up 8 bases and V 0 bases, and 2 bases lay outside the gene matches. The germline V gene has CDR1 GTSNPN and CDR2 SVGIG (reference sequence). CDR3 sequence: CAWSVQREGELFF. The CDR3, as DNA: TGTGCCTGGAGTGTACAGCGGGAGGGGGAGCTGTTTTTT.

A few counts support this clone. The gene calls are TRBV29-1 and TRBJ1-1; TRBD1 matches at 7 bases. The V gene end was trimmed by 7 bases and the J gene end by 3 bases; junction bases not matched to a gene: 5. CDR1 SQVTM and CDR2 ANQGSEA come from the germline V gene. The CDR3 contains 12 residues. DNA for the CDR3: TGCAGCGGGAGGACAGGCGACACTGAAGCTTTCTTT. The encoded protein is CSGRTGDTEAFF.

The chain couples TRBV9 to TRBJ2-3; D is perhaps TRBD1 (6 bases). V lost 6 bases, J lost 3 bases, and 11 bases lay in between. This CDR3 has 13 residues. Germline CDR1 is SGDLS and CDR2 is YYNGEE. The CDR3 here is CASNPGQTDTQYF. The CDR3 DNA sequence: TGTGCCAGCAACCCGGGACAAACAGATACGCAGTATTTT.

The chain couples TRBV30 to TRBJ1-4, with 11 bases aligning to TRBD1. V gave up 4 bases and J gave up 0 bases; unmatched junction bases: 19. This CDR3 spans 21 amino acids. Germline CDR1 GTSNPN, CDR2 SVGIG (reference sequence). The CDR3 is CAWTRRHQYGTGGPTNEKLFF. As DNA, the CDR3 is TGTGCCTGGACCCGACGACACCAATACGGGACAGGGGGGCCAACTAATGAAAAACTGTTTTTT.

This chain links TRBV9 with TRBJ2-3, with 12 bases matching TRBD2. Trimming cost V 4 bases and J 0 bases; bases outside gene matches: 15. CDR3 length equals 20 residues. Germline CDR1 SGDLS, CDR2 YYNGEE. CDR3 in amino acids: CASSSKTSGRLLGSTDTQYF. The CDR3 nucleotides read TGTGCCAGCAGCTCCAAGACTAGCGGGAGACTCTTAGGCAGCACAGATACGCAGTATTTT.

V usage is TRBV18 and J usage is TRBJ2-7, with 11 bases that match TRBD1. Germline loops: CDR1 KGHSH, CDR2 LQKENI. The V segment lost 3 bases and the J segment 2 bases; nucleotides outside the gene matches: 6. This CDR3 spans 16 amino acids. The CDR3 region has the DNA TGTGCCAGCTCACCCTTCGGGGGACAGGGGGCCTACGAGCAGTACTTC. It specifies CASSPFGGQGAYEQYF.

DNA for the CDR3: TGTGCCACCAGTCCCGGGACAGGACCCACCAAGGACGGTGAAAAACTGTTTTTT. Translating gives CATSPGTGPTKDGEKLFF. The rearrangement links TRBV24-1 to TRBJ1-4; 8 positions match TRBD1. CDR1 and CDR2 from the germline V gene are KGHDR and SFDVKD. This CDR3 comprises 18 residues. V lost 6 bases, J lost 7 bases, and 18 bases stayed unmatched.

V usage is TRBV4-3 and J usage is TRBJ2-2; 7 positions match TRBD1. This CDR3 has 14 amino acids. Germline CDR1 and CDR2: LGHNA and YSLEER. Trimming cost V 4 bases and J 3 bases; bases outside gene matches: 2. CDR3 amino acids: CASSRDSYTGELFF. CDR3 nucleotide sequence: TGCGCCAGCAGCCGGGACAGCTACACCGGGGAGCTGTTTTTT.

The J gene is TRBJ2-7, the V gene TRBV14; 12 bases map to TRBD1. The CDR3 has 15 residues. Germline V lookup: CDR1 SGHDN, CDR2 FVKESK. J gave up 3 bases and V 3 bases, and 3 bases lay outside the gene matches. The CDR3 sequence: CASSQRDRGLYEQYF. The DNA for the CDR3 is TGTGCCAGCAGCCAGAGGGACAGGGGGCTCTACGAGCAGTACTTC.

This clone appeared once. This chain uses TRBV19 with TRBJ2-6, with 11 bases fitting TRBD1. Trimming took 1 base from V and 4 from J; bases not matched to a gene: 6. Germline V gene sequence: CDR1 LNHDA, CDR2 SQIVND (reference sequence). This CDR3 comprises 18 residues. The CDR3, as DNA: TGTGCCAGTAGTATAGTCCGGGACAGGGGGTCGGGGGCCAACGTCCTGACTTTC. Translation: CASSIVRDRGSGANVLTF.

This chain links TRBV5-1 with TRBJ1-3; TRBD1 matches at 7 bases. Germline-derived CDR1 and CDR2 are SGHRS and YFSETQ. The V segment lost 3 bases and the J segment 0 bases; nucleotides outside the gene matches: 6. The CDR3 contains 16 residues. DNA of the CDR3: TGCGCCAGCAGCTCGCAGGGGACAGCCTCTGGAAACACCATATATTTT. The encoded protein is CASSSQGTASGNTIYF.

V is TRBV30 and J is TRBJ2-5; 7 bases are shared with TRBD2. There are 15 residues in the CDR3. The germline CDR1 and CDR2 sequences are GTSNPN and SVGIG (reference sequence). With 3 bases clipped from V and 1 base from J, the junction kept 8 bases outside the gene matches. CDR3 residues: CAWRLAGVGQETQYF. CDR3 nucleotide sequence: TGTGCCTGGAGGTTAGCGGGCGTAGGCCAAGAGACCCAGTACTTC.

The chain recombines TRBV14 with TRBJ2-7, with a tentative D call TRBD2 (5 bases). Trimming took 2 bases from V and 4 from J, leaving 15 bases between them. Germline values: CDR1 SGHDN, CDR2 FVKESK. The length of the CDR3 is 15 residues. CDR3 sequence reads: CASSQLGDLSYEQYF. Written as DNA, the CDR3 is TGTGCCAGCAGCCAATTGGGAGATCTGAGTTACGAGCAGTACTTC.

CDR3 bases: TGTGCCAGCAGCCAAGCCGCGGGACAGCGGATCAATGAGCAGTTCTTC. Translating gives CASSQAAGQRINEQFF. This chain joins TRBV14 and TRBJ2-1, with a weak D call TRBD1 (7 bases). Trimming took 1 base from V and 6 from J, leaving 16 bases between them. Germline V CDR1 and CDR2: SGHDN, FVKESK. This CDR3 region has 16 residues.